This TCR beta chain originates from a study of blood T cell repertoires in COVID-19. Background on the study: PBMCs, B-cell-depleted T cells, or T cells were the source of the cDNA or gDNA that made up the material.

Trimming pared 0 bases from V and 1 base from J, leaving 4 bases between. The CDR3 has 13 residues. Per the germline V gene, CDR1 is SGHTS and CDR2 is YDEGEE. Per the study methods: Amplification of reference gene primers was used by the study to estimate nucleated cell counts. Generated by immunoSEQ multiplex PCR, the TCRdb table keeps only in-frame clones and is missing some. V and J calls and clone size are as listed in that table; D and trimming were resolved from the DNA. The sample includes under 150,000 clones, around 89% seen only once; the top ten take less than 20%. The source material was peripheral blood. This clonotype was sampled from a man aged 50-59 years with active or convalescent COVID-19. The chain recombines TRBV5-8 with TRBJ1-1; D unresolved. The CDR3 DNA sequence: TGTGCCAGCAGCTTGGTCAGGAACACTGAAGCTTTCTTT. Translated, it gives CASSLVRNTEAFF.